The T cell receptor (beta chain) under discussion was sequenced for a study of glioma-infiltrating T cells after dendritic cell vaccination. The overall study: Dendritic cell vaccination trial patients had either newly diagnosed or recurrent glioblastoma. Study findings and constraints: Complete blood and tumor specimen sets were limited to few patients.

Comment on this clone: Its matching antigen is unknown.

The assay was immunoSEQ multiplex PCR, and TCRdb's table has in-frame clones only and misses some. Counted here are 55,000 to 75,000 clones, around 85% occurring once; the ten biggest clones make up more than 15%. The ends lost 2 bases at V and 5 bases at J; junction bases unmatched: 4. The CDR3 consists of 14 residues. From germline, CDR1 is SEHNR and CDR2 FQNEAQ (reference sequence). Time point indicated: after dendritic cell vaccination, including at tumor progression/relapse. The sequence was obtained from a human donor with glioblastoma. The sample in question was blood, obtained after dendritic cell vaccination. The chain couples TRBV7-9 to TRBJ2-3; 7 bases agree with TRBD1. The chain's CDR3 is CASSLTGDVDTQYF. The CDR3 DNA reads TGTGCCAGCAGCTTAACAGGGGATGTAGATACGCAGTATTTT.